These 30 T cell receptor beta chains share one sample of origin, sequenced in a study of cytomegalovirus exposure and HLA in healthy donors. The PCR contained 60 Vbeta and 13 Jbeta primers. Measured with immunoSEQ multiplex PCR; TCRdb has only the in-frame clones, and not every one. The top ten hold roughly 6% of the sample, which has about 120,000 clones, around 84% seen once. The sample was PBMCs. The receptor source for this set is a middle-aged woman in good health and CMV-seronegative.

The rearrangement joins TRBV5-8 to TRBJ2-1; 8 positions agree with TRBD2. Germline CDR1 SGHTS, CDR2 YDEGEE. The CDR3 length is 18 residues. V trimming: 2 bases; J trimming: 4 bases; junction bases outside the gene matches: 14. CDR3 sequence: CASSLTGGGQMIYNEQFF. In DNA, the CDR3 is TGTGCCAGCAGCTTAACGGGAGGGGGGCAGATGATATACAATGAGCAGTTCTTC.

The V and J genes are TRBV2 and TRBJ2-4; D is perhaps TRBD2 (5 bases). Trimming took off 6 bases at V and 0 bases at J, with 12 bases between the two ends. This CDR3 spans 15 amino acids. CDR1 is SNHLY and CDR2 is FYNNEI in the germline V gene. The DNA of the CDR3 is TGTGCCAGCAGACTAGGCGGTCTAGCCAAAAACATTCAGTACTTC. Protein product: CASRLGGLAKNIQYF.

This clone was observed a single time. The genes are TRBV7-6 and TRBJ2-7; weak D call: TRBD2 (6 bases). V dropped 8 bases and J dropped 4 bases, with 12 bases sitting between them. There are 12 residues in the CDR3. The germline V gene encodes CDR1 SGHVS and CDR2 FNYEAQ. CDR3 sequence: CASGWGEYEQYF. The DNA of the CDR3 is TGTGCCAGCGGATGGGGGGAATACGAGCAGTACTTC.

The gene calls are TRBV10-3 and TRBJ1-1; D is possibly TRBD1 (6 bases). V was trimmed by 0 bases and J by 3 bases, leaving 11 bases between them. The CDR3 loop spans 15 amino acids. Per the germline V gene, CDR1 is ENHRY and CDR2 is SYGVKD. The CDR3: CAISESAGVDTEAFF. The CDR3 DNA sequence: TGTGCCATCAGTGAGTCGGCAGGGGTTGACACTGAAGCTTTCTTT.

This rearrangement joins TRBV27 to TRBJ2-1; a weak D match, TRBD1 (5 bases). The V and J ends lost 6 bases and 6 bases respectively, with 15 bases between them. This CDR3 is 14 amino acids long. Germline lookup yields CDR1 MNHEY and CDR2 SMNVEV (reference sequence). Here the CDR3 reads CASRPPGPPNEQFF. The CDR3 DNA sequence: TGTGCCAGCAGACCTCCAGGGCCCCCCAATGAGCAGTTCTTC.

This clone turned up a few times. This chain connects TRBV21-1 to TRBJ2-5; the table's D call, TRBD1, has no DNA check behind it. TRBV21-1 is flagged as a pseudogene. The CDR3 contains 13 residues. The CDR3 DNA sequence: TGTGCCAGCAGCAAAGACAGGACAAGGACCCAGTACTTC. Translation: CASSKDRTRTQYF.

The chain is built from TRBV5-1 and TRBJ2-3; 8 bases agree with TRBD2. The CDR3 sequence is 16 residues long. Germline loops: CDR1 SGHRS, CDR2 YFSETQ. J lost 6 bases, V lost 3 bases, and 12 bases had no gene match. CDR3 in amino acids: CASSSMGLAGLDTQYF. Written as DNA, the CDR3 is TGCGCCAGCAGCTCGATGGGCCTAGCGGGTTTGGATACGCAGTATTTT.

This CDR3 reads CASSLRENSKQYF. The CDR3 DNA sequence: TGTGCCAGCAGCTTAAGGGAGAATAGCAAGCAGTACTTC. The chain links TRBV5-6 to TRBJ2-7; D possibly corresponds to TRBD2 (5 bases). From germline, CDR1 is SGHDT and CDR2 YYEEEE. The length of the CDR3 is 13 residues. Trimming cost V 2 bases and J 8 bases, with 14 bases left between them.

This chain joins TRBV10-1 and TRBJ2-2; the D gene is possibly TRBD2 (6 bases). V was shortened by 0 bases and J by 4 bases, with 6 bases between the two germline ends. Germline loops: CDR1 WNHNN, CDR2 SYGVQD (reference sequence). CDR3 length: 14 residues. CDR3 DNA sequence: TGCGCCAGCAGTGAGTCGCGGGGCACCGGGGAGCTGTTTTTT. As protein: CASSESRGTGELFF.

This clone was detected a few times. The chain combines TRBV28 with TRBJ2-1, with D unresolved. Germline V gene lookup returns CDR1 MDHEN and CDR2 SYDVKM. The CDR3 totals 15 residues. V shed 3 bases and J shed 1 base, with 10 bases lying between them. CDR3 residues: CASSLGSQSYNEQFF. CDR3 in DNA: TGTGCCAGCAGTTTGGGCAGCCAATCCTACAATGAGCAGTTCTTC.

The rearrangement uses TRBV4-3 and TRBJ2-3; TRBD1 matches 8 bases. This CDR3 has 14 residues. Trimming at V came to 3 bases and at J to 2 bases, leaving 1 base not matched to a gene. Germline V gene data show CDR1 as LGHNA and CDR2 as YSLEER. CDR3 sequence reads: CASSQQGATDTQYF. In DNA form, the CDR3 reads TGCGCCAGCAGCCAGCAGGGGGCCACAGATACGCAGTATTTT.

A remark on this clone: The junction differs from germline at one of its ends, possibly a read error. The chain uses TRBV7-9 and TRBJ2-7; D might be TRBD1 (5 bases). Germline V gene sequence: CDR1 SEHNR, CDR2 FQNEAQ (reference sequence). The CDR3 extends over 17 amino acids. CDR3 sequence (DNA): TGTTCCAGCAGCCGGAGCGTTTCGTTGCGGAGTAGGGGCGAGCAGTACTTC. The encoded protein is CSSSRSVSLRSRGEQYF.

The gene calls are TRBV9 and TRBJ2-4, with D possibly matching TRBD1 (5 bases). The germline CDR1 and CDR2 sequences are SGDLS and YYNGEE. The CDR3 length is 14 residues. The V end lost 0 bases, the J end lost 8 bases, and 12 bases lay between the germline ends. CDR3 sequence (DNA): TGTGCCAGCAGCGTAGCCCCAGGGTTGGACATTCAGTACTTC. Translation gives CASSVAPGLDIQYF.

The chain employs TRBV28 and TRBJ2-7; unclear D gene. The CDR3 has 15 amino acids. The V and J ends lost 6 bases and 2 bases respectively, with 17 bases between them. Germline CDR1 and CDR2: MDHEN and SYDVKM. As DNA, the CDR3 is TGTGCCAGCAGCCCTGACTTTAGTCGTACCTACGAGCAGTACTTC. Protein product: CASSPDFSRTYEQYF.

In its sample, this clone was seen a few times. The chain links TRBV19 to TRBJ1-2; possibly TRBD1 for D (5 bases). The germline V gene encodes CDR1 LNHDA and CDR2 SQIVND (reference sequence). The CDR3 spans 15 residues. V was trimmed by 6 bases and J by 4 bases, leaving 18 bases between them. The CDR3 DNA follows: TGTGCCAGTAGCGACCCCGGGACTGCGTCCTATGGCTACACCTTC. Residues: CASSDPGTASYGYTF.

The CDR3 loop reads CASSPHGGTYEQYF. CDR3 sequence (DNA): TGTGCCAGCAGCCCTCACGGGGGAACGTACGAGCAGTACTTC. The V call is TRBV5-4, the J call TRBJ2-5, with a possible D match to TRBD2 (6 bases). The end of the DNA aligns better with TRBJ2-7, so the J call may be wrong. The germline V gene has CDR1 SGHNT and CDR2 YYREEE (reference sequence). The CDR3 consists of 14 residues.

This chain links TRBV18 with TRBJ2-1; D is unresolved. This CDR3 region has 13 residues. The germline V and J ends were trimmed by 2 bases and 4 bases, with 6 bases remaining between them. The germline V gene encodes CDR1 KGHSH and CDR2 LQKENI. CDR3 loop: CASSPTVYNEQFF. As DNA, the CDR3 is TGTGCCAGCTCACCAACTGTTTACAATGAGCAGTTCTTC.

CDR3 protein: CASSQVVAANNEQFF. The CDR3 DNA reads as TGCGCCAGCAGCCAAGTCGTGGCGGCTAACAATGAGCAGTTCTTC. The chain couples TRBV4-1 to TRBJ2-1, with D hard to call. This CDR3 region has 15 residues. V was clipped by 1 base and J by 5 bases, with 12 bases between them. Germline lookup yields CDR1 MGHRA and CDR2 YSYEKL.

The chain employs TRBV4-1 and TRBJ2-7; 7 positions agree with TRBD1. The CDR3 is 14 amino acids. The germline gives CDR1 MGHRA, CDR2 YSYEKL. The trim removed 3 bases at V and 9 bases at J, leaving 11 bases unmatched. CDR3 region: CASSQTFEGARQYF. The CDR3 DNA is TGCGCCAGCAGCCAGACTTTCGAGGGGGCTCGGCAGTACTTC.

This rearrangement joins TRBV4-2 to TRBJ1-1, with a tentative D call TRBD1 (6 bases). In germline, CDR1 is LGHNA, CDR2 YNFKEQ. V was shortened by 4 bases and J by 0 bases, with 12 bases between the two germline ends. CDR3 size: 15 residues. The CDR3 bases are TGTGCCAGCAGCCGAGGACAGCTCATGAACACTGAAGCTTTCTTT. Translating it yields CASSRGQLMNTEAFF.

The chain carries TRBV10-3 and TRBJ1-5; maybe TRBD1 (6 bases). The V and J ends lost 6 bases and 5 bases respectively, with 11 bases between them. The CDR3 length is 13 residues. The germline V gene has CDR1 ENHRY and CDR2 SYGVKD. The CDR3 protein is CAIRDSLDQPQHF. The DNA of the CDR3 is TGTGCCATCAGGGACAGTTTGGATCAGCCCCAGCATTTT.

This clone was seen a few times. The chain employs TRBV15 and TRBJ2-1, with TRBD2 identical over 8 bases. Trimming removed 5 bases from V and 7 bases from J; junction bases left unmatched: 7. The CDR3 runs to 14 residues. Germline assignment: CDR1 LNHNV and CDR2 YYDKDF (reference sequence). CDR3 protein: CATSGSGSGNEQFF. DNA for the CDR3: TGTGCCACCAGCGGCAGCGGGAGCGGTAATGAGCAGTTCTTC.

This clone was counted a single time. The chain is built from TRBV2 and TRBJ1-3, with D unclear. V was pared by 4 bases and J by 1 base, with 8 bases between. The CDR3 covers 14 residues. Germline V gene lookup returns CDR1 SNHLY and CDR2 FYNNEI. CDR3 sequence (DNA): TGTGCCAGCAGTGGGTCCGGTTCTGGAAACACCATATATTTT. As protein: CASSGSGSGNTIYF. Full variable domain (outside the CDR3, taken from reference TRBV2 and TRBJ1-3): EPEVTQTPSHQVTQMGQEVILRCVPISNHLYFYWYRQILGQKVEFLVSFYNNEISEKSEIFDDQFSVERPDGSNFTLKIRSTKLEDSAMYFCASSGSGSGNTIYFGEGSWLTVV.

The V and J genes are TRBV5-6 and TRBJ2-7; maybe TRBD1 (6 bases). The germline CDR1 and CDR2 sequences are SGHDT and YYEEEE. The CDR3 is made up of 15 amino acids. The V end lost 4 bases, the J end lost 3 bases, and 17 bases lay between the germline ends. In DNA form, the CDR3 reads TGTGCCAGCAGCCCCGGGCCAGGGGCGAGCTACGAGCAGTACTTC. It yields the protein CASSPGPGASYEQYF.

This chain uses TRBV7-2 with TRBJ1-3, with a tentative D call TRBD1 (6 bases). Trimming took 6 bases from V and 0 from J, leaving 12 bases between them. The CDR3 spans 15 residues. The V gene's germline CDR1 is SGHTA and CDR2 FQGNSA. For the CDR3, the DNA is TGTGCCAGCAGAAGGGACACCTCCTCTGGAAACACCATATATTTT. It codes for CASRRDTSSGNTIYF. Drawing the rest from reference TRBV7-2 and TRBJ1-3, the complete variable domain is GAGVSQSPSNKVTEKGKDVELRCDPISGHTALYWYRQSLGQGLEFLIYFQGNSAPDKSGLPSDRFSAERTGGSVSTLTIQRTQQEDSAVYLCASRRDTSSGNTIYFGEGSWLTVV.

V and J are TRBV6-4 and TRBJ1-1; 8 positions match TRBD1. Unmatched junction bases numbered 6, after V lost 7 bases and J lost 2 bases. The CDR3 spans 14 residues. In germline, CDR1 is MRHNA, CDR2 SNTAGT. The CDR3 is CASKMQGANTEAFF. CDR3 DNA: TGTGCCAGCAAGATGCAGGGGGCTAACACTGAAGCTTTCTTT.

Written as DNA, the CDR3 is TGTGCCAGCAGCTTAATGAGGGGGCGAAGCTTTAACTATGGCTACACCTTC. This encodes CASSLMRGRSFNYGYTF. This chain links TRBV7-9 with TRBJ1-2, with TRBD1 matching 7 bases. With 2 bases clipped from V and 1 base from J, the junction kept 10 bases outside the gene matches. This CDR3 comprises 17 residues. From germline, CDR1 is SEHNR and CDR2 FQNEAQ (reference sequence).

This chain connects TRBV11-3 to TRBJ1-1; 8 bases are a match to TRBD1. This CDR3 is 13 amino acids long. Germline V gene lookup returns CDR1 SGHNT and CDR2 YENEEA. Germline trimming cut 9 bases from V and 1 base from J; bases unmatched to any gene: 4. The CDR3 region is CASGQGTNTEAFF. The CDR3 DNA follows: TGTGCCAGTGGACAGGGAACGAACACTGAAGCTTTCTTT.

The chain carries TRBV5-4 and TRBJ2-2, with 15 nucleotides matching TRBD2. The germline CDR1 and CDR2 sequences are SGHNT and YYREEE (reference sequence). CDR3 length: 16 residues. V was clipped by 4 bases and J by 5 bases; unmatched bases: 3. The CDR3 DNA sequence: TGTGCCAGCAGCCTTGGACTAGCGGGAGGGACCGGGGAGCTGTTTTTT. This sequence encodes CASSLGLAGGTGELFF.

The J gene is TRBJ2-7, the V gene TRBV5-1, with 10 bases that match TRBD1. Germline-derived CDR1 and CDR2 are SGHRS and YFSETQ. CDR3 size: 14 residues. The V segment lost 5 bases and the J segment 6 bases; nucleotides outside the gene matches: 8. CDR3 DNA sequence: TGCGCCAGCAGTCTCGGGTGGGACAGGGGCGAGCAGTACTTC. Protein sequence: CASSLGWDRGEQYF.